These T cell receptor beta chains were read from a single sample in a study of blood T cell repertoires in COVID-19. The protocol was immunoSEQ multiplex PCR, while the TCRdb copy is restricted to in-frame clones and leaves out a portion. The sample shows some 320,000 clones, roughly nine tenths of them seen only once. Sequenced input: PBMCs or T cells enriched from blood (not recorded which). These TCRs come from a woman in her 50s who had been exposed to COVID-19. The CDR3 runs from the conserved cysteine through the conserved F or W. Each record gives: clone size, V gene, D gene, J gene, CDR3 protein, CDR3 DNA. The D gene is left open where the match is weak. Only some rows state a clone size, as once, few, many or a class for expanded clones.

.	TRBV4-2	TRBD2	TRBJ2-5	CASSQDPPSGGKETQYF	TGTGCCAGCAGCCAAGATCCGCCCAGCGGGGGGAAAGAGACCCAGTACTTC
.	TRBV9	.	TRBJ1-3	CASSVGADLSTGNTIYF	TGTGCCAGCAGCGTAGGGGCAGATCTATCCACTGGAAACACCATATATTTT
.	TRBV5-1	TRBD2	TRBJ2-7	CASSLVGSGGASYEQYF	TGCGCCAGCAGCTTGGTAGGTAGCGGGGGGGCCTCCTACGAGCAGTACTTC
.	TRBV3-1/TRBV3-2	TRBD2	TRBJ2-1	CASSPKQRGPLYNEQFF	TGTGCCAGCAGCCCCAAGCAGCGGGGGCCCCTTTACAATGAGCAGTTCTTC
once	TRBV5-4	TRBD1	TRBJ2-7	CASSRDSSSYEQYF	TGTGCCAGCAGCCGGGACAGCAGCTCCTACGAGCAGTACTTC
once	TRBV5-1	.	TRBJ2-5	CASSLGRGVGETQYF	TGCGCCAGCAGCCTGGGCAGGGGGGTAGGAGAGACCCAGTACTTC
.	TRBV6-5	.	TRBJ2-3	CASSYRSAADTQYF	TGTGCCAGCAGTTACAGGTCCGCGGCAGATACGCAGTATTTT
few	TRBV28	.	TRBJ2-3	CASSSGLNTQYF	TGTGCCAGCAGCTCGGGACTTAATACGCAGTATTTT
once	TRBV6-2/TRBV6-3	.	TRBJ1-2	CASSYGLLANYGYTF	TGTGCCAGCAGTTATGGTCTTCTAGCTAACTATGGCTACACCTTC
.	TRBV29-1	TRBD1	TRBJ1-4	CSVEEGTATNEKLFF	TGCAGCGTTGAAGAAGGGACAGCAACTAATGAAAAACTGTTTTTT
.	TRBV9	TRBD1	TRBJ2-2	CASSAGPGTGLTGELFF	TGTGCCAGCAGCGCCGGCCCCGGGACAGGGCTTACCGGGGAGCTGTTTTTT
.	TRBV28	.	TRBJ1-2	CASRPPMGGGYGYTF	TGTGCCAGCAGACCTCCCATGGGGGGGGGCTATGGCTACACCTTC
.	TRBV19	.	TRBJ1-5	CASSRSGFSNQPQHF	TGTGCCAGTAGTCGGTCAGGGTTCAGCAATCAGCCCCAGCATTTT
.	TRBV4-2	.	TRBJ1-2	CASSQDAGFYGYTF	TGTGCCAGCAGCCAAGATGCAGGTTTCTATGGCTACACCTTC
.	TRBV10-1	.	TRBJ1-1	CASSESTGRGEAFF	TGCGCCAGCAGTGAGTCGACAGGACGCGGTGAAGCTTTCTTT
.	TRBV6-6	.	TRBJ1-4	CASTQGIRQKNEKLFF	TGTGCCAGCACCCAGGGAATACGACAGAAGAATGAAAAACTGTTTTTT
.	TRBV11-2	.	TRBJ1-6	CASSRVPYNSPLHF	TGTGCCAGCAGCCGGGTACCCTATAATTCACCCCTCCACTTT
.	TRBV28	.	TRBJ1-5	CASSYPGQPQHF	TGTGCCAGCAGTTACCCAGGGCAGCCCCAGCATTTT
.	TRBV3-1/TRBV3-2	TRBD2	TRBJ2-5	CASKGGGKQETQYF	TGTGCCAGCAAGGGCGGGGGTAAGCAAGAGACCCAGTACTTC
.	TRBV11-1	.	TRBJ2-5	CASSESGGRTKTQYF	TGTGCCAGCAGTGAGTCAGGGGGGCGCACAAAGACCCAGTACTTC
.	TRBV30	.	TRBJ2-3	CAWDLAAGTQYF	TGTGCCTGGGACCTCGCCGCCGGGACGCAGTATTTT
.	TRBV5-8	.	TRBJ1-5	CASSLTYSLGAYDQPQHF	TGTGCCAGCAGCCTAACTTATTCGCTGGGGGCCTACGATCAGCCCCAGCATTTT
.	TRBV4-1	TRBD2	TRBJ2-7	CASSQDLVAGVIYEQYF	TGCGCCAGCAGCCAAGATCTGGTAGCGGGGGTTATTTACGAGCAGTACTTC
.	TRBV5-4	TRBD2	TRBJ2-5	CASSSGLAGSNFRQTQYF	TGTGCCAGCAGCTCCGGACTAGCGGGAAGTAACTTCCGCCAGACCCAGTACTTC
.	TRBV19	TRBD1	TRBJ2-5	CASSIGTGGVETQYF	TGTGCCAGTAGTATTGGGACAGGGGGCGTAGAGACCCAGTACTTC
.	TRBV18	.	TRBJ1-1	CASSPGGRDTEAFF	TGTGCCAGCTCACCAGGGGGCCGGGACACTGAAGCTTTCTTT
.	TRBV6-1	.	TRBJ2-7	CASSEDRWKEQYF	TGTGCCAGCAGTGAAGACAGGTGGAAGGAGCAGTACTTC
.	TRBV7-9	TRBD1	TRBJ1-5	CASSWGQGGSNQPQHF	TGTGCCAGCAGCTGGGGACAGGGGGGTAGCAATCAGCCCCAGCATTTT
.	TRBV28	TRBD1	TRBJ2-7	CASSRDSPYEQYF	TGTGCCAGCAGTCGGGACAGCCCCTACGAGCAGTACTTC
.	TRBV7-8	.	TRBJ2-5	CASSILGLSQETQYF	TGTGCCAGCAGCATTCTAGGACTGAGTCAAGAGACCCAGTACTTC
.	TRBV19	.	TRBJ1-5	CASSTSYGGRPQHF	TGTGCCAGTAGTACCTCCTACGGGGGTCGGCCCCAGCATTTT
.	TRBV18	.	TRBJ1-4	CASSAGAANEKLFF	TGTGCCAGCTCTGCAGGGGCGGCTAATGAAAAACTGTTTTTT
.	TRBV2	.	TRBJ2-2	CASSEQGLSTGELFF	TGTGCCAGCAGTGAGCAGGGTCTGTCTACCGGGGAGCTGTTTTTT
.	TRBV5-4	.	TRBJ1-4	CASSLNGRNEKLFF	TGTGCCAGCAGCTTGAATGGGAGAAATGAAAAACTGTTTTTT
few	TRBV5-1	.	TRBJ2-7	CASSSSGGNYEQYF	TGCGCCAGCAGCTCTTCAGGGGGGAACTACGAGCAGTACTTC
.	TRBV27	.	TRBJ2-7	CASSLTGVNSYEQYF	TGTGCCAGCAGTCTCACGGGGGTCAACTCCTACGAGCAGTACTTC
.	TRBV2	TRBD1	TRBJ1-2	CASRPGTGINYGYTF	TGTGCCAGCAGACCGGGGACAGGGATTAACTATGGCTACACCTTC
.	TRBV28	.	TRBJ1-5	CASSLGSGQNSNQPQHF	TGTGCCAGCAGTTTGGGGTCCGGACAGAATAGCAATCAGCCCCAGCATTTT
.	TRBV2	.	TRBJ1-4	CASSAGVHEKLFF	TGTGCCAGCAGTGCAGGGGTGCATGAAAAACTGTTTTTT
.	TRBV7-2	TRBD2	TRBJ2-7	CASSLGASGGFSYEQYF	TGTGCCAGCAGCTTAGGGGCTAGCGGGGGGTTTTCCTACGAGCAGTACTTC
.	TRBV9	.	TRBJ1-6	CASSTPRGHLDYNSPLHF	TGTGCCAGCAGCACCCCCCGGGGACATTTAGACTATAATTCACCCCTCCACTTT
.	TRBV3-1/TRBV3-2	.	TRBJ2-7	CASSQDGTLTYEQYF	TGTGCCAGCAGCCAAGATGGGACACTTACCTACGAGCAGTACTTC
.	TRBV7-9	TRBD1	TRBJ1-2	CASSQDRAPPGAF	TGTGCCAGCAGCCAGGACAGGGCCCCACCTGGGGCTTTC
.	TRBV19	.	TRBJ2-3	CASSSVTDQADTQYF	TGTGCCAGTAGCTCGGTGACTGATCAAGCAGATACGCAGTATTTT
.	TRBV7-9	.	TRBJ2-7	CASSYTNYEQYF	TGTGCCAGCAGTTACACAAACTACGAGCAGTACTTC
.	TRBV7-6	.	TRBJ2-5	CASSLGPFQETQYF	TGTGCCAGCAGCCTGGGCCCGTTCCAGGAGACCCAGTACTTC
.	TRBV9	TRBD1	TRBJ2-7	CASSVKGDRSYEQYF	TGTGCCAGCAGCGTAAAAGGGGACAGGTCCTACGAGCAGTACTTC
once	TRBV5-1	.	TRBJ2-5	CASSLFSPGRGAQETQYF	TGCGCCAGCAGCTTGTTTTCCCCCGGGCGGGGTGCCCAAGAGACCCAGTACTTC
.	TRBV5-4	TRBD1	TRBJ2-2	CASSLGRQGTGELFF	TGTGCCAGCAGCTTGGGTAGACAGGGGACCGGGGAGCTGTTTTTT
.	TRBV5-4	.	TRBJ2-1	CASSLGEVREQFF	TGTGCCAGCAGCTTGGGGGAGGTCCGAGAGCAGTTCTTC
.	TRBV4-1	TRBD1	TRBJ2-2	CASSNPDRDTGELFF	TGCGCCAGCAGCAACCCGGACAGGGACACCGGGGAGCTGTTTTTT
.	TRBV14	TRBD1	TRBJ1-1	CASSQEDRGGNTEAFF	TGTGCCAGCAGCCAAGAAGACAGGGGTGGTAACACTGAAGCTTTCTTT
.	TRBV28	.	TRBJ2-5	CASSFGGYGKGTQYF	TGTGCCAGCAGCTTTGGGGGGTATGGGAAAGGGACCCAGTACTTC
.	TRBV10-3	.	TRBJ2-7	CAISDPNGKRYEQYF	TGTGCCATCAGTGACCCCAATGGGAAGCGGTACGAGCAGTACTTC
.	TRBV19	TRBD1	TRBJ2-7	CASTRGRGSYEQYF	TGTGCCAGTACGAGGGGGCGAGGGTCCTACGAGCAGTACTTC
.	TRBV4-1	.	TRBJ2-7	CASSQDMEGYPYEQYF	TGCGCCAGCAGCCAAGATATGGAGGGGTACCCCTACGAGCAGTACTTC
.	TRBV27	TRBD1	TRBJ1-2	CASKAGGNGYTF	TGTGCCAGTAAGGCAGGGGGCAATGGCTACACCTTC
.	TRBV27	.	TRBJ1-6	CASRFGVRSSYNSPLHF	TGTGCCAGCAGATTCGGTGTAAGGAGCTCCTATAATTCACCCCTCCACTTT
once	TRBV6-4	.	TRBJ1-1	CASRPQGNTEAFF	TGTGCCAGCAGGCCACAGGGGAACACTGAAGCTTTCTTT
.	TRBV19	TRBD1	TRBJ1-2	CASSQRDRESGYTF	TGTGCCAGTAGTCAACGGGACAGGGAGAGCGGCTACACCTTC